This record covers a single T cell receptor (beta chain). The data are from a study of PD-L1 blockade in urothelial cancer. The wider study: About 85% of the 29 patients were men whose urothelial cancer was bladder-origin. Researchers looked at the blood 3 weeks (second dose) and 6 weeks after treatment began.

PCRs each included synthetic TCR analog templates spiked in. Clones were sequenced by immunoSEQ multiplex PCR, and TCRdb holds only the in-frame ones, with some missing. Here the sample spans 70,000 to 95,000 clones, 84% being singletons. Time point reported: pretreatment peripheral blood. Enrolled patients showed locally advanced or metastatic urothelial carcinoma. With 0 bases removed from V and 3 bases from J, the gap between germline ends came to 13 bases. Per germline, CDR1 SGHRS and CDR2 YFSETQ. The CDR3 spans 15 residues. The rearrangement links TRBV5-1 to TRBJ2-7; D possibly corresponds to TRBD2 (6 bases). The sequenced sample was PBMCs, obtained around atezolizumab (anti-PD-L1) treatment. The TCR was taken from a man aged 60 to 75 with urothelial cancer. The CDR3 coding sequence is TGCGCCAGCAGCTTGGGGCGCGGGGTCTTCTACGAGCAGTACTTC. Amino acids: CASSLGRGVFYEQYF.